The 4 T cell receptor beta chains in this list originate from one sample, sequenced in a study of CD8+ T cells in alopecia areata. Reverse transcription of extracted RNA yielded cDNA, which provided the sequencing template. Sequenced by immunoSEQ multiplex PCR; TCRdb stores in-frame clones only, minus some. The sample holds more than 9,000 clones, 57% seen once. Punch biopsies of lesional scalp, plus peripheral blood, were taken from alopecia areata patients. Sequencing was done on a sample of skin. The origin of the receptors is a human donor with alopecia areata.

This clone has just a few counts. This chain uses TRBV28 with TRBJ2-1; TRBD2 aligns across 11 bases. CDR3 length equals 15 residues. With V trimmed by 1 base and J by 7 bases, 3 bases remained unmatched. Per germline, CDR1 MDHEN and CDR2 SYDVKM. CDR3 DNA: TGTGCCAGCAGTTTATCTCTAGCGGGGGGTAATGAGCAGTTCTTC. As protein: CASSLSLAGGNEQFF.

The chain carries TRBV5-1 and TRBJ1-2, with 12 bases matching TRBD1. Germline V gene sequence: CDR1 SGHRS, CDR2 YFSETQ. V was pared by 0 bases and J by 4 bases, with 1 base of the junction left unmatched. The CDR3 contains 15 residues. The CDR3: CASSLVGQGAYGYTF. The CDR3, as DNA: TGCGCCAGCAGCTTGGTGGGACAGGGGGCCTATGGCTACACCTTC.

This clone is a singleton in its sample. The chain employs TRBV12-5 and TRBJ2-1, with D tentatively TRBD2 (6 bases). Trimming shortened V by 6 bases and J by 8 bases, and 14 bases separated the two germline ends. This CDR3 has 13 residues. CDR1 and CDR2 (germline): LGHNT, FRNRAP. The CDR3 sequence is CASGSGGLDEQFF. The CDR3, as DNA: TGTGCTAGTGGCTCCGGAGGGTTGGATGAGCAGTTCTTC.

This sequence joins TRBV7-2 and TRBJ2-5; the D gene is possibly TRBD2 (7 bases). Trimming removed 3 bases from V and 5 bases from J, with 19 bases in between. The CDR3 runs 16 residues. Per germline, CDR1 SGHTA and CDR2 FQGNSA. The CDR3, as DNA: TGTGCCAGCAGCTTGACGGCGGGGGCTTTAGGGGAGACCCAGTACTTC. Translating it yields CASSLTAGALGETQYF.